This TCR beta chain came from a study of T cells in Graves' hyperthyroidism and ophthalmopathy. Study context: The blood sample was taken at first diagnosis, before treatment began.

From germline, CDR1 is SSHAT and CDR2 FNYEAQ (reference sequence). This CDR3 is built from 16 residues. The CDR3 regions of TCR beta were amplified from RNA transcripts. The TCR CDR3 was amplified in a first-round RT-PCR using the HTBI primer set. TCRdb re-derived calls from the multiplex PCR reads in MiXCR, one entry per CDR3 protein. This table has 40,000 to 65,000 distinct CDR3 sequences, 48% appearing once. General observations from the study: In blood, most of the thyroid clonotypes expanded above 0.001 were also present.

Comment on this clonotype: Its antigen is currently unknown. At one end the junction does not follow the germline gene, possibly because of a read error.

Any patient presenting with uncontrolled infection, other autoimmune disease, pregnancy or lactation was left out. Clinical symptoms, serum thyroxine and TRAb, thyroid ultrasound and orbital computed tomography were used for the diagnoses. The chain links TRBV7-7 to TRBJ1-5; D possibly corresponds to TRBD1 (5 bases). The TCR was taken from a woman in her fifties or sixties with Graves' ophthalmopathy. The specimen sequenced was blood. CDR3 amino acids: CASSLGPREVGQPQHF. In DNA form, the CDR3 reads TGTGCTAGCAGCTTGGGGCCTAGGGAGGTTGGTCAGCCCCAGCATTTT.